This T cell receptor beta chain was identified during a study of blood T cell repertoires in COVID-19. As for the study in general: The United States, Italy and Spain supplied acute and convalescent COVID-19 samples. In each case, the material was cDNA or gDNA derived from T cells, B-cell-depleted T cells, or PBMCs.

The CDR3 runs to 14 residues. V lost 0 bases, J lost 3 bases, and 8 bases lay in between. The germline V gene encodes CDR1 MNHEY and CDR2 SVGAGI. Some clones are missing from TCRdb's copy, which holds only in-frame ones; the method was immunoSEQ multiplex PCR. The table has around 310,000 clones, around 87% seen once; the top ten hold approximately 0.98%. Seattle's enrolled individuals joined amid active infection and were then monitored longitudinally. The chain uses TRBV6-5 and TRBJ1-2; possible D gene TRBD1, 6 bases. This clonotype was sampled from a woman aged 40 to 50 with COVID-19, enrolled during active disease. The sequenced material came from peripheral blood. This CDR3 is CASSYSAGDYGYTF. For the CDR3, the DNA is TGTGCCAGCAGTTACTCCGCAGGGGACTATGGCTACACCTTC.